The 2 T cell receptor beta chains in this list originate from one sample, sequenced in a study of post-analysis software for immune sequencing data. Prepared TCR beta cDNA libraries contained unique molecular identifiers. TCRdb re-called the PCR reads with MiXCR, one entry per CDR3 protein. The sample lists approximately 180,000 distinct CDR3 sequences, 30% seen once, with 1.5% in the top ten. The antigens of these receptors remain unknown. Study findings and constraints: Included in a set of four or five TRBV segments more frequent in patients than controls were TRBV5-6, TRBV5-1 and TRBV20-1.

The material sequenced was blood. These TCRs come from a girl aged 5-17 years with multiple sclerosis.

V gene TRBV5-4 combines with J gene TRBJ2-7, with 10 positions matching TRBD2. The J call could be wrong; TRBJ2-5 is a better fit for the DNA end. Germline V gives CDR1 SGHNT, CDR2 YYREEE (reference sequence). The CDR3 covers 14 residues. The CDR3 DNA reads as TGTGCCAGCGCGGCTAGCGGGAGCAAGGAGACCCAGTACTTC. Its protein is CASAASGSKETQYF.

V gene TRBV2 combines with J gene TRBJ2-1; 9 bases map to TRBD2. The V and J ends lost 7 bases and 8 bases, in that order; junction bases with no gene match: 12. Germline-derived CDR1 and CDR2 are SNHLY and FYNNEI. This CDR3 region has 15 residues. The CDR3 nucleotides read TGTGCCAGCATGATAGCGGGAGTTGCTTTCGATGAGCAGTTCTTC. The encoded protein is CASMIAGVAFDEQFF.